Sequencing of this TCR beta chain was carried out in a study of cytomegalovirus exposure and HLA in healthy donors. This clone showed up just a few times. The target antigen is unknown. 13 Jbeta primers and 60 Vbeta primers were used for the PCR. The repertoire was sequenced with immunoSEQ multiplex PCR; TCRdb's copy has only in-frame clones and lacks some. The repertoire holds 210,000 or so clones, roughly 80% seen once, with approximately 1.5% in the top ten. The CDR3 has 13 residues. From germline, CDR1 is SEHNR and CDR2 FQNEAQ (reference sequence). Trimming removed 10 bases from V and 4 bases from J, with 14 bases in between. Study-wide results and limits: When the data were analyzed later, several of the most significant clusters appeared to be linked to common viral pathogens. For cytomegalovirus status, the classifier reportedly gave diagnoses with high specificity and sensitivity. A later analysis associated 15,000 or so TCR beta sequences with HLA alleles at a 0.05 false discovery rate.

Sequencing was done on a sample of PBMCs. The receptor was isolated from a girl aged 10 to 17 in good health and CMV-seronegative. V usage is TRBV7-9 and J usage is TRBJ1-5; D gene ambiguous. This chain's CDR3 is CATQVEGNQPQHF. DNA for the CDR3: TGTGCCACTCAGGTTGAGGGTAATCAGCCCCAGCATTTT.